This TCR beta chain was captured by sequencing in a study of blood T cell repertoires in COVID-19 (dated by TCRdb to the early 2020s). Notes on the research overall: Collaborator samples came from the United States, Italy and Spain and covered acute and convalescent phases of COVID-19. The samples were drawn from the first 160 participants of the ongoing ImmuneRACE study and from 1,254 subjects provided by 6 global collaborators. The dataset comprised deeply sampled blood TCRbeta repertoires from subjects exposed to, actively infected with, or recovered from COVID-19. Nearly every sample came with metadata listing a de-identified subject ID, COVID-19 status, age in years and sex. The repertoires were released in a freely available public database intended as a resource for research on the immune response to SARS-CoV-2. The material from the prospective study consisted of cDNA or gDNA derived from T cells, B-cell-depleted T cells, or PBMCs. Where available, HLA class I and class II types were obtained from metadata supplied by the sample provider rather than from assay-based typing.

At one collaborating source in Seattle, patients were enrolled during active infection and were followed longitudinally through the course of disease. Each collaborating institution followed its own protocols to collect whole blood in K2EDTA tubes. Collaborator samples were shipped for TCRbeta analysis as frozen whole blood, isolated PBMCs, or DNA extracted from either sample type. Paper-wide results and their limitations: How much clinical and demographic metadata was included differed by source and by participant, and the metadata was provided uncurated.

Measured from the cysteine to the phenylalanine, the CDR3 is 15 residues long. The read is trimmed to its CDR3 DNA, 45 bases read in frame from base 1. V is cut back by 5 bases and J by 4 bases, with 8 bases in the junction unmatched. CDR1 and CDR2, per the germline V gene (reference sequence), are MNHEY and SMNVEV. The immunoSEQ Assay, a bias-controlled multiplex PCR, was used to amplify TCRbeta CDR3 regions from genomic DNA. The source study handled its data this way. The number of nucleated cells in each sample was estimated from the amplification of reference gene primers within the assay. To quantify the absolute abundance of each unique TCRbeta CDR3 rearrangement, sequence reads were collapsed and filtered. For each sample, productive Simpson clonality was calculated as the square root of Simpson's diversity index across productive rearrangements. Sourced from immuneACCESS, this table was stored by TCRdb with only in-frame sequences that have V and J called. A share of the clones is absent; for the studies checked, an unresolved V gene accounts for under half, and the remainder has no known explanation. The V and J calls and clone size come from that table; D and trimming were worked out from the DNA. The sample data list 250,000 to 400,000 clones, and around 90% of these were observed just once. The ten largest clones represent 2.5% to 3.5% of the sample.

To note about this clone: Its target antigen remains unknown. No per-base quality is available; no much larger clone lies one base away.

The source is a woman aged 25-40 years with COVID-19, enrolled during active disease. The sequence joins TRBV27 to TRBJ2-7, and TRBD1 aligns with 10 junction nucleotides. Specimen: peripheral blood. CDR3 reads: CASSRGQGGWYEQYF. The DNA reads TGTGCCAGCAGTCGAGGACAGGGGGGCTGGTACGAGCAGTACTTC.